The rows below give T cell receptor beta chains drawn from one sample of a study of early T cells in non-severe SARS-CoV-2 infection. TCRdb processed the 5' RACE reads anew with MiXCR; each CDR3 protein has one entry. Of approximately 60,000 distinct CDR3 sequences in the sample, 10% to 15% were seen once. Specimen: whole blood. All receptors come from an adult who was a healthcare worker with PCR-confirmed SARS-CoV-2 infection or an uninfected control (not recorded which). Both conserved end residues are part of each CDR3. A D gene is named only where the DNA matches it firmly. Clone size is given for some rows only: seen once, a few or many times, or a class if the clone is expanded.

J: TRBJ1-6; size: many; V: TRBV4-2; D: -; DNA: TGTGCCAGCAGCCAAGGGTGGCAGGAAAATTCACCCCTCCACTTT; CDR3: CASSQGWQENSPLHF
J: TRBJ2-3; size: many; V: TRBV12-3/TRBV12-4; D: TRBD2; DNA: TGTGCCAGCAGTCCGACTCTAGCGGGAGATATCACAGATACGCAGTATTTT; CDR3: CASSPTLAGDITDTQYF
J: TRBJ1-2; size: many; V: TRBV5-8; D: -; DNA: TGTGCCAGCAGCTCGTCTTGGACAAGCTATGGCTACACCTTC; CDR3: CASSSSWTSYGYTF
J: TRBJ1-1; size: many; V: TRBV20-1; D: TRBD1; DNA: TGCAGTGCTAGGAGAGATGACAGGGGGCGGGATACTGAAGCTTTCTTT; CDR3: CSARRDDRGRDTEAFF
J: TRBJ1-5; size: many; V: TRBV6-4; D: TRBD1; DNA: TGTGCCAGCAGTCCTGGACAGGGAAATCAGCCCCAGCATTTT; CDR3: CASSPGQGNQPQHF
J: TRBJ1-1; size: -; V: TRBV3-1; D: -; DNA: TGTGCCAGCAGCCAAGATTGGGGCGGCACTGAAGCTTTCTTT; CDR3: CASSQDWGGTEAFF
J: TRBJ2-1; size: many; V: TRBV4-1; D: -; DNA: TGCGCCAGCAGCCAATTCTACGGGGCCTCAGGCACCTACAATGAGCAGTTCTTC; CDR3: CASSQFYGASGTYNEQFF
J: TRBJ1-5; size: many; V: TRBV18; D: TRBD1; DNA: TGTGCCAGCTCACTGGGACAGGTAGGCCCATGGCCCCAGCATTTT; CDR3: CASSLGQVGPWPQHF
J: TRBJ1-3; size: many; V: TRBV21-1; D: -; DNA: TGTCCCAGCAGCAAAGCCCGCCCCCGGGGGGCGCTTGGATCTGGAAACACCATATATTTT; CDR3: CPSSKARPRGALGSGNTIYF
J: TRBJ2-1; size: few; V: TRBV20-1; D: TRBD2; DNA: TGCAGTGCTAGGGGGGGAGGGGTCAATGAGCAGTTCTTC; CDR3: CSARGGGVNEQFF
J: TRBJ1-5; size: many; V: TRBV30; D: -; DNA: TGTGCCTGGAGTGTATTAAAGGCCGTGACTCAGCCCCAGCATTTT; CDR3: CAWSVLKAVTQPQHF
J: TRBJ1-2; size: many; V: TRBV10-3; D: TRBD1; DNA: TGTGCCATCAGGGACAGGTTCCTCCTCCCGGGCTACACCTTC; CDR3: CAIRDRFLLPGYTF
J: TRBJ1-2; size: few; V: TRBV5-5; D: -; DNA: TGTGCCAGCAGCTTGTCGGAAGGCGGTACTGGCTACACCTTC; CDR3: CASSLSEGGTGYTF
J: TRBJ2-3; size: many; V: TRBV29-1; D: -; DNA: TGCAGCGACGCCTTAGCAGATACGCAGTATTTT; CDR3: CSDALADTQYF
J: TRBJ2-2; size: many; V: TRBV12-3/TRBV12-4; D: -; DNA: TGTGCCAGCACCCCGTGGGGAACGAACACCGGGGAGCTGTTTTTT; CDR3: CASTPWGTNTGELFF
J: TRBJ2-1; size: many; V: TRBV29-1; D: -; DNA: TGCAGCGTTGAAGAGGTTAGAGGGCGCTCCTACAATGAGCAGTTCTTC; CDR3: CSVEEVRGRSYNEQFF
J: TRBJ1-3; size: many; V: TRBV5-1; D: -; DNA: TGCGCCAGCAGCTTGGATGGGGCTCCCGGAAACACCATATATTTT; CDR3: CASSLDGAPGNTIYF
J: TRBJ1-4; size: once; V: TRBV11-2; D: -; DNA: TGTGCCAGCAGCCGCGGTCAGGCCGCAACTAATGAAAAACTGTTTTTT; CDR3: CASSRGQAATNEKLFF
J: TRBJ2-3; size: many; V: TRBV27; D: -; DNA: TGTGCCAGCAGTTTAGGGGCCAGCACAGATACGCAGTATTTT; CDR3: CASSLGASTDTQYF
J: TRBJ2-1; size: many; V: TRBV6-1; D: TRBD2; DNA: TGTGCCAGCAGTGAACTGAGCGGGGGGCCAGGGGAGCAGTTCTTC; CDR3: CASSELSGGPGEQFF
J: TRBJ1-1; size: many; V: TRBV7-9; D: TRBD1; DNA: TGTGCCAGCAGCCGGGACAGACCTGAAGCTTTCTTT; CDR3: CASSRDRPEAFF
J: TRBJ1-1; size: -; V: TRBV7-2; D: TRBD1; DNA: TGTGCCAGCAGCACCAGGACAGGGAGTAGCACTGAAGCTTTCTTT; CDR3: CASSTRTGSSTEAFF
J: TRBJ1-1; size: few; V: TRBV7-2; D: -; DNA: TGTGCCAGCAGCTTAGAATCGCGGAATGAAGCTTTCTTT; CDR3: CASSLESRNEAFF
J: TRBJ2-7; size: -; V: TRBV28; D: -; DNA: TGTGCCAGCAGTTTAGTTCGGGGAGCTTACGGGCAGTACTTC; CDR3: CASSLVRGAYGQYF
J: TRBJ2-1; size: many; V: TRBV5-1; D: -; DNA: TGCGCCAGCAGCTTGGCAGGACAGTTGTACAATGAGCAGTTCTTC; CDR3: CASSLAGQLYNEQFF
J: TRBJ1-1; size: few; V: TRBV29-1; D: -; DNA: TGCAGCGTTGGGGTTGGGAGAAACACTGAAGCTTTCTTT; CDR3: CSVGVGRNTEAFF
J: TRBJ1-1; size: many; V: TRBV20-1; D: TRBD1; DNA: TGCAGCCTTCCAGGGGGCATGAACACTGAAGCTTTCTTT; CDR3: CSLPGGMNTEAFF
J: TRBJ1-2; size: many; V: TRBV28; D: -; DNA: TGTGCCAGTTGGACGGTCTATGGCTACACCTTC; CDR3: CASWTVYGYTF
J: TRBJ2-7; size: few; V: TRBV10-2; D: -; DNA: TGCGCCAGCATAGGGGCAGGCTCCTACGAGCAGTACTTC; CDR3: CASIGAGSYEQYF